The text below deals with one TCR beta chain. This sample was taken from a study of shared clonotypes between healthy human individuals. Across the whole study: For every donor, three CD4 naive, three CD4 memory, two CD8 naive and one CD8 memory plates were used.

Germline CDR1 reads MNHEY; CDR2 reads SVGAGI. V shed 7 bases, J shed 1 base, and the junction held 6 bases outside the gene matches. The CDR3 loop spans 14 amino acids. The assay was immunoSEQ multiplex PCR, and TCRdb's table has in-frame clones only and misses some. The repertoire includes about 2 million clones, 90% to 95% of them detected once, and 0.1% to 0.15% sits in the top ten. CD45RA-negative memory and CD45RA+ naive subsets were split from the CD4+ cells. The chain couples TRBV6-5 to TRBJ2-7, with 8 positions matching TRBD1. This clonotype was sampled from a man between 18 and 29 years old in good health. Sequenced input: naive CD4+ T cells sorted from blood. Noted subset: CD45RA+ positively selected. Here the CDR3 reads CASTQTGASYEQYF. CDR3 sequence (DNA): TGTGCCAGCACCCAGACAGGGGCATCCTACGAGCAGTACTTC.